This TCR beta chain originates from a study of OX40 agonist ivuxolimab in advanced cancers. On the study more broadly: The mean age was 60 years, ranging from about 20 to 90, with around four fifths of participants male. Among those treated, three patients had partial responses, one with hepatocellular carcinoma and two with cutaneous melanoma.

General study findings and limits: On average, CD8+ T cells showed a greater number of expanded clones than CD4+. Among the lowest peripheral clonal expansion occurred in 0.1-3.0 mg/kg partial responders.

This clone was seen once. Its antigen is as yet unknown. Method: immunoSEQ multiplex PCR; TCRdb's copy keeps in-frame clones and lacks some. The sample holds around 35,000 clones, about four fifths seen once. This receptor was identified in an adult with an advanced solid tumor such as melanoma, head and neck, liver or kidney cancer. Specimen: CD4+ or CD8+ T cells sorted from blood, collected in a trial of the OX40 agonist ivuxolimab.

As DNA, the CDR3 is TGTGCCAGCAAAAACCCCTTGTTCTTGAACACTGAAGCTTTCTTT. Its protein product is CASKNPLFLNTEAFF. The chain is built from TRBV6-5 and TRBJ1-1, with unresolved D. The germline CDR1 and CDR2 sequences are MNHEY and SVGAGI. V was cut by 7 bases and J by 0 bases, with 15 bases left in between. The CDR3 is 15 amino acids.